This TCR beta chain came from a study of blood T cell repertoires in COVID-19 (TCRdb year 2020). Describing the broader study: The collaborator samples originated in the United States, Italy and Spain and spanned the acute and convalescent phases of COVID-19. The sample metadata nearly always contained a de-identified subject ID, COVID-19 status, age in years and sex. The prospective study material was composed of cDNA or gDNA derived from T cells, B-cell-depleted T cells, or PBMCs. A freely available public database, intended as a resource for researchers studying the immune response to SARS-CoV-2, is where the repertoires were released. The dataset comprised deeply sampled blood TCRbeta repertoires from subjects exposed to, actively infected with, or recovered from COVID-19. Samples were obtained from the ongoing ImmuneRACE study (first 160 participants) and from over 1,000 subjects provided by 6 global collaborators. HLA class I and class II types, where available, came from metadata supplied by the sample provider rather than from assay-based typing. Results and caveats for the whole study, not just this receptor: Clinical and demographic metadata were provided uncurated, with the amount varying by source and participant.

Concerning this clone: The antigen this receptor binds is unknown. Nothing much larger sits one base from this clone, and base qualities are not available.

Each collaborating institution followed its own protocols to collect whole blood in K2EDTA tubes. For TCRbeta analysis, collaborators shipped samples in one of three forms: frozen whole blood, isolated PBMCs, or DNA extracted from either of those sample types. The immunoSEQ Assay, a bias-controlled multiplex PCR, was used to amplify TCRbeta CDR3 regions from genomic DNA. As for how the authors treated the data: The number of nucleated cells in each sample was estimated from the amplification of reference gene primers within the assay. Sequence reads were collapsed and filtered to measure the absolute abundance of every unique TCRbeta CDR3 rearrangement. For each sample, productive Simpson clonality was calculated by taking the square root of Simpson's diversity index across productive rearrangements. Here the immuneACCESS table is served through TCRdb, limited to in-frame sequences with V and J called. Missing clones are a known gap in these copies; in checked studies unresolved V genes cover under half, and the rest lacks a known reason. V, J and clone size are taken as reported in that table, and D and trimming were inferred from the DNA itself. Here the sample has about 79,000 clones; around 89% occur a single time. The ten top clones hold around 14% of the sample.

From the germline V gene, CDR1 is SGHTA and CDR2 is FQGNSA. Counted from cysteine to phenylalanine, this CDR3 has 16 amino acids. Solely the CDR3 DNA is kept, with 48 bases framed from the first base. Clipping removes 1 base from V and 3 bases from J, with 6 as the unmatched junction base count. Material for sequencing was peripheral blood. The sequence joins TRBV7-2 to TRBJ2-3, and 8 junction bases match TRBD2. The receptor was derived from a man between 70 and 80 years old with active or convalescent COVID-19. The CDR3 is CASSLVRGGITDTQYF. The nucleotide sequence is given as TGTGCCAGCAGCTTAGTCCGCGGGGGGATTACAGATACGCAGTATTTT. When the CDR3 is completed using the reference TRBV7-2 and TRBJ2-3 genes on either side, the full variable domain is GAGVSQSPSNKVTEKGKDVELRCDPISGHTALYWYRQSLGQGLEFLIYFQGNSAPDKSGLPSDRFSAERTGGSVSTLTIQRTQQEDSAVYLCASSLVRGGITDTQYFGPGTRLTVL.